The 7 T cell receptor beta chains presented below share a single source sample, sequenced in a study of blood T cell repertoires in COVID-19. Generated by immunoSEQ multiplex PCR, the TCRdb table keeps only in-frame clones and is missing some. Of about 120,000 clones in the sample, more than 70% were seen once. The sample comprised peripheral blood. The receptors stem from a human donor in a cohort sampled during active COVID-19.

The chain carries TRBV7-2 and TRBJ2-5; 12 bases align to TRBD2. Trimming took 5 bases from V and 3 from J; bases not matched to a gene: 4. Looked up from germline, CDR1 is SGHTA and CDR2 is FQGNSA. The CDR3 contains 15 residues. CDR3 region: CASSRTSGDEETQYF. The CDR3, as DNA: TGTGCCAGCAGCCGGACTAGCGGGGATGAAGAGACCCAGTACTTC.

The chain recombines TRBV3-1 (or the pseudogene TRBV3-2) with TRBJ2-5; 7 positions match TRBD2. This CDR3 spans 12 amino acids. J gave up 2 bases and V 9 bases, and 3 bases lay outside the gene matches. CDR1 LGHDT and CDR2 YNNKEL come from the germline V gene (reference sequence). CDR3 residues: CASTSAQETQYF. CDR3 nucleotides: TGTGCCAGTACTAGCGCGCAAGAGACCCAGTACTTC.

The V and J genes are TRBV19 and TRBJ2-7; 10 bases align to TRBD2. The CDR3 length is 20 residues. Germline loops: CDR1 LNHDA, CDR2 SQIVND (reference sequence). Germline trimming cut 10 bases from V and 5 bases from J; bases unmatched to any gene: 29. The CDR3 sequence: CAIPPRPGVAGGPYGHEQYF. The CDR3 nucleotides read TGTGCCATACCCCCGCGGCCGGGAGTAGCGGGAGGCCCCTATGGACACGAGCAGTACTTC. The full variable domain, with the rest looked up from reference TRBV19 and TRBJ2-7, is DGGITQSPKYLFRKEGQNVTLSCEQNLNHDAMYWYRQDPGQGLRLIYYSQIVNDFQKGDIAEGYSVSREKKESFPLTVTSAQKNPTAFYLCAIPPRPGVAGGPYGHEQYFGPGTRLTVT.

This clone was seen once. The genes are TRBV19 and TRBJ2-7; D might be TRBD2 (6 bases). The V end was cut by 3 bases, the J end by 2 bases, with 11 bases between. Per the germline V gene, CDR1 is LNHDA and CDR2 is SQIVND (reference sequence). This CDR3 region has 14 residues. The CDR3 DNA sequence: TGTGCCAGTAGTATTGGGGGAGGAACCTACGAGCAGTACTTC. It yields the protein CASSIGGGTYEQYF.

This clone was seen more than once but under ten times. The rearrangement uses TRBV7-9 and TRBJ1-2; TRBD1 might be the D (6 bases). Trimming took 0 bases from V and 4 from J, leaving 12 bases between them. CDR3 length: 15 amino acids. CDR1 is SEHNR, CDR2 FQNEAQ, per germline (reference sequence). This CDR3 reads CASSLAVGASYGYTF. The CDR3 DNA is TGTGCCAGCAGCTTAGCGGTGGGGGCGAGCTATGGCTACACCTTC.

The V gene is TRBV2, the J gene TRBJ1-1; possible D gene TRBD1, 6 bases. Germline V CDR1 and CDR2: SNHLY, FYNNEI. The V and J ends lost 6 bases and 1 base respectively, with 9 bases between them. The CDR3 covers 13 residues. Written as DNA, the CDR3 is TGTGCCAGCAGGGAGACAGGGAACACTGAAGCTTTCTTT. This translates into CASRETGNTEAFF.

V usage is TRBV4-1 and J usage is TRBJ1-5; D may be TRBD1 (6 bases). Trimming took off 0 bases at V and 7 bases at J, with 13 bases between the two ends. From germline, CDR1 is MGHRA and CDR2 YSYEKL. The CDR3 totals 15 residues. CDR3 nucleotide sequence: TGCGCCAGCAGCCAAGATACGGGGGGCCCGCAGCCCCAGCATTTT. Translating it yields CASSQDTGGPQPQHF.